This TCR beta chain was captured in a study of Ad26.COV2.S vaccination and SARS-CoV-2 variants. Assay: immunoSEQ multiplex PCR; the TCRdb copy retains only in-frame clones and omits some. The repertoire holds about 480,000 clones, with around 85% as singletons. V lost 2 bases to trimming and J lost 10 bases, with 19 bases between them. CDR3 length equals 16 residues. Germline CDR1 SGDLS, CDR2 YYNGEE. Comment on this clone: Antigen specificity is unknown.

Study-wide findings and caveats: Vaccinees and placebo recipients showed similar non-spike TCR breadth. Spike-specific CD8+ and CD4+ T cell responses reportedly showed substantial breadth after vaccination.

The sample's treatment: some 19 received Ad26.COV2.S at low or high dose, single or two shots; about five received placebo; per-sample allocation not given. Day 63 after the first injection of vaccine or placebo was the sampling time. The specimen was peripheral blood, collected in a trial of Ad26.COV2.S vaccine versus placebo. This chain joins TRBV9 and TRBJ1-6, with a possible D match to TRBD1 (6 bases). The receptor's source is a person between 18 and 65 years old who received the Ad26.COV2.S COVID-19 vaccine or a placebo. DNA for the CDR3: TGTGCCAGCAGCGTTGGTCCAGGGGCCTCGGACTCACCCCTCCACTTT. This gives the protein CASSVGPGASDSPLHF. Full variable domain (outside the CDR3, taken from reference TRBV9 and TRBJ1-6): DSGVTQTPKHLITATGQRVTLRCSPRSGDLSVYWYQQSLDQGLQFLIQYYNGEERAKGNILERFSAQQFPDLHSELNLSSLELGDSALYFCASSVGPGASDSPLHFGNGTRLTVT.